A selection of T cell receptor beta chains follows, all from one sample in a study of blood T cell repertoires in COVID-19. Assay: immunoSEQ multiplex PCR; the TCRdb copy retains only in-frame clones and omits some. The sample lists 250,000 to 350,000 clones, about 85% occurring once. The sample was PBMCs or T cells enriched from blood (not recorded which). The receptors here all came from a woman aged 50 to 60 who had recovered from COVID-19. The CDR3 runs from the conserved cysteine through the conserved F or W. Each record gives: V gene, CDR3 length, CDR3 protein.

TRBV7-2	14	CASSFAGNPTGYTF
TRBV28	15	CASSPNPGQPKGYTF
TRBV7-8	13	CASSLRTSHEQFF
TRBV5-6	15	CASSLWDRVNNEQFF
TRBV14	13	CASSEQKNTEAFF
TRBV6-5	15	CASSYSGRGGNTIYF
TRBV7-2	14	CASSLGQPRETQYF
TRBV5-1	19	CASSLGALVGAGGQGEQFF
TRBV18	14	CASSRNPGSTEAFF
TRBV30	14	CAWREESRVHEQYF
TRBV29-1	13	CSVEAGVGYEQYF
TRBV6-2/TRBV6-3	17	CASSPNLAGTNTGELFF
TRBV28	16	CASTPGTGLAKNIQYF
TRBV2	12	CASSEGQDTQYF
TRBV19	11	CASSASYGYTF
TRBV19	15	CASSIVAGGGYEQYF
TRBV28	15	CASGIPGTGTHEQYF
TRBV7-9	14	CASSLTGTTYEQYF
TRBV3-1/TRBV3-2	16	CASTLRRLGGIYEQYF
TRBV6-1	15	CASSEGALSGNTIYF
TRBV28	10	CAIIHGEQYF
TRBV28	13	CASIGGSGNEQFF
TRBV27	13	CASSLSLPDRKFF
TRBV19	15	CASSISGLLADTQYF
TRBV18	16	CASSPPRSLEVDGYTF
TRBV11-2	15	CASSSTTRENEKLFF
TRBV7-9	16	CASSSTGGRSFNEQFF
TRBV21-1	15	CASSKALRPRVEQYF
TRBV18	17	CASSPGFAGPENSPLHF
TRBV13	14	CASSLGLSNTEAFF
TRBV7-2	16	CASSPLAGDKTDTQYF
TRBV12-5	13	CASGPDRGETQYF
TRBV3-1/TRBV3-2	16	CASSRNPSEGLGTQYF
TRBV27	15	CASSYRASGTYEQYF
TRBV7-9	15	CASSSHGGGTDTQYF
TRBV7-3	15	CASSRDGSRVNEQFF